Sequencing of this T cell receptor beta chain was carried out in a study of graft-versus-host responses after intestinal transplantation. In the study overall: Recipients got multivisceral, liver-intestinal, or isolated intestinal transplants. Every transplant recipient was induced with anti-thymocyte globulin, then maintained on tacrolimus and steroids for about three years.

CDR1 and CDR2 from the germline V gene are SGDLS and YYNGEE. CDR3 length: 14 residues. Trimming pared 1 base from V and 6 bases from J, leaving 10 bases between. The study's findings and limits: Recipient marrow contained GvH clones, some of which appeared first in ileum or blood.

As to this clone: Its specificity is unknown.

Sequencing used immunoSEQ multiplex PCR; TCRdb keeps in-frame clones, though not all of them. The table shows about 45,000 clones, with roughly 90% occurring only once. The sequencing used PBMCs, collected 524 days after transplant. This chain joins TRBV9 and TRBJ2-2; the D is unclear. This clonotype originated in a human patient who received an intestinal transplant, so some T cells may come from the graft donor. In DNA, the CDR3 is TGTGCCAGCAGCGTAAAACACAGCGCCGGGGAGCTGTTTTTT. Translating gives CASSVKHSAGELFF. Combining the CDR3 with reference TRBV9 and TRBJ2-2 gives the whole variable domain DSGVTQTPKHLITATGQRVTLRCSPRSGDLSVYWYQQSLDQGLQFLIQYYNGEERAKGNILERFSAQQFPDLHSELNLSSLELGDSALYFCASSVKHSAGELFFGEGSRLTVL.